This T cell receptor beta chain was recovered during a study of PD-1 blockade in classical Hodgkin lymphoma. Study-level background: Intravenous infusions of nivolumab 3 mg/kg reached patients every 2 weeks.

The study's findings and limits: Reports described newly diagnosed patients as having lower baseline TCR diversity than healthy donors. Newly diagnosed patients had diversity similar to the baseline diversity of complete responders. Later analyses included only patients treated at least 1 year post-ASCT.

Sequencing used immunoSEQ multiplex PCR; TCRdb keeps in-frame clones, though not all of them. The data show about 110,000 clones, roughly nine tenths seen once. Germline V lookup: CDR1 MGHRA, CDR2 YSYEKL. Trimming removed 2 bases at V and 2 bases at J, with 10 bases between. The CDR3 loop spans 14 amino acids. Autologous stem cell transplantation was followed by relapse in every patient, and brentuximab vedotin exposure varied. In the case of this clone: Its specificity is unknown.

This clonotype was sampled from a human donor with classical Hodgkin lymphoma. Specimen: peripheral blood mononuclear cells (PBMCs), collected before the second cycle of nivolumab. The chain couples TRBV4-1 to TRBJ2-7; possible D gene TRBD2, 6 bases. CDR3 nucleotide sequence: TGCGCCAGCAGCCAACATCGGGGGACCTACGAGCAGTACTTC. It is translated as CASSQHRGTYEQYF.